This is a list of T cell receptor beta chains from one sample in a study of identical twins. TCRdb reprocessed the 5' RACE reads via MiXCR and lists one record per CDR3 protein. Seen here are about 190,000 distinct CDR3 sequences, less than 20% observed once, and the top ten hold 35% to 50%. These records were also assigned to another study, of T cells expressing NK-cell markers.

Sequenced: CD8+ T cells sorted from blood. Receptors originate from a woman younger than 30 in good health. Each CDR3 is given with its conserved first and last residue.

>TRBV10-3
CAITEGSYNEQFF
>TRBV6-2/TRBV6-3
CASSYSAEGYEQFF
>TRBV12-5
CASGFRLAGVHYEQYF
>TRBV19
CASSIDGTGIAGELFF
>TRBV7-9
CAIPQALGGYTF
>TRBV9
CASSPSRDRDDNEQFF
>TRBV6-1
CASSEESMARRNSF
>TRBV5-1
CASSLAPGGKAGELFF
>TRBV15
CATVGTGYNEQFF
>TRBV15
CATSSRGGVGGTEAFF
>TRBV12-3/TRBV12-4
CASSLGETSYNEQFF
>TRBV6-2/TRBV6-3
CASSSGTGTPYGYTF
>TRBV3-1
CASSQDPGLTEAFF
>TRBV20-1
CSARDGGRENQPQHF
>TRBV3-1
CASSYDRTGELFF
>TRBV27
CASSQSGTGNEQYF
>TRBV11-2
CASSLFDSSQETQYF
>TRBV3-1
CASSPGGEGYYEQYF
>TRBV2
CASTTRDSYEQYF
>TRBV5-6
CASSSGLPTNYGYTF
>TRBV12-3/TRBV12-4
CASGFSYEQYF
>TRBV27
CASSPRASTAQQFF
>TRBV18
CASSITGRQETQYF
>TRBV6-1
CASQLTPEGPNTGELFF
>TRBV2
CASSKGQISTDTQYF
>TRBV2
CASSPGPSQPQHF
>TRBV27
CASSSSWGQYNEGQFF
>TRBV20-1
CSGRLNGELFF
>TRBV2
CASSSLLTGTSWDEQYF
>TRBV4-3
CASSRQLAGAQTGELFF
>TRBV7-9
CASSPLRDEQYF
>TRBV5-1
CASKILAGGTDTQYF
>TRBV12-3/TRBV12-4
CASSFQGGEQYF
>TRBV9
CASSVAGANQETQYF
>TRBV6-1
CASSRDGKQPQHF
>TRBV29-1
CSVESRRNRDTDTQYF